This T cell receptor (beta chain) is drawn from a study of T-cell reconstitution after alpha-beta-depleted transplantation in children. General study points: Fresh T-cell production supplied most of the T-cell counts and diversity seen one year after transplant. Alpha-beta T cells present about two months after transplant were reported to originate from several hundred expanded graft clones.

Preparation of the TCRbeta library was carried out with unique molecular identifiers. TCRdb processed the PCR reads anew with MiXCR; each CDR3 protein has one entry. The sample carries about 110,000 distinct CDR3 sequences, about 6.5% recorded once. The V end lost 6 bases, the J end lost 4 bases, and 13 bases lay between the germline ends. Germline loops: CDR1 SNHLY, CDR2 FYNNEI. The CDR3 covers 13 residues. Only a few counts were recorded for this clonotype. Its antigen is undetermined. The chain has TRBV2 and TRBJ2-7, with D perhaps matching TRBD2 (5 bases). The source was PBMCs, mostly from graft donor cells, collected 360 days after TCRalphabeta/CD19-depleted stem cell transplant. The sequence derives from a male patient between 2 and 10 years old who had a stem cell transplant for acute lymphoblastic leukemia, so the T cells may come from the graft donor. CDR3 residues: CASRYRGNYEQYF. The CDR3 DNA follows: TGTGCCAGCAGGTACAGAGGGAATTACGAGCAGTACTTC.